The 23 T cell receptor beta chains presented below share a single source sample, sequenced in a study of CD8+CD57+ T cells in acquired aplastic anemia. Template material for TCR beta VDJ and CDR3 profiling consisted of genomic DNA. TCRdb independently ran MiXCR on the reads; one entry per CDR3 protein. The profile shows some 210,000 distinct CDR3 sequences, under 65% of them singletons. Sequenced sample: sorted CD4+, CD8+, or CD8+CD57+ T cells (not recorded which) from PBMCs. Source of these receptors: a human donor in good health.

V is TRBV24-1 and J is TRBJ2-1, with 8 nucleotides matching TRBD1. This CDR3 has 17 residues. CDR1 and CDR2 (germline): KGHDR, SFDVKD. The J segment lost 1 base and the V segment lost 4 bases, leaving 8 bases of the junction unmatched. The CDR3 is CATSEGQGLVSYNEQFF. The CDR3 DNA reads as TGTGCCACCAGTGAAGGACAGGGACTGGTTTCCTACAATGAGCAGTTCTTC.

This clonotype was counted a few times. The rearrangement joins TRBV7-9 to TRBJ2-7; TRBD1 is a possible D gene (7 bases). CDR1 SEHNR and CDR2 FQNEAQ come from the germline V gene (reference sequence). The CDR3 runs 17 residues. V lost 4 bases, J lost 2 bases, and 21 bases lay in between. CDR3: CASSSPRGTALAYEQYF. The DNA for the CDR3 is TGTGCCAGCAGCTCGCCCCGGGGGACAGCACTAGCCTACGAGCAGTACTTC. The variable domain in full, with the rest retrieved from reference TRBV7-9 and TRBJ2-7, is DTGVSQNPRHKITKRGQNVTFRCDPISEHNRLYWYRQTLGQGPEFLTYFQNEAQLEKSRLLSDRFSAERPKGSFSTLEIQRTEQGDSAMYLCASSSPRGTALAYEQYFGPGTRLTVT.

This clonotype has just a few counts. J is TRBJ1-5 and V is TRBV15, with D possibly being TRBD1 (5 bases). The CDR3 covers 15 residues. Trimming stripped 2 bases from V and 1 base from J, with 9 bases between. Germline V gives CDR1 LNHNV, CDR2 YYDKDF (reference sequence). The chain's CDR3 is CATSRSRDSNQPQHF. CDR3 DNA sequence: TGTGCCACCAGCAGAAGTCGGGACAGCAATCAGCCCCAGCATTTT.

This clonotype was counted once. The V gene is TRBV6-4, the J gene TRBJ2-5; 7 positions agree with TRBD2. The CDR3 runs to 14 residues. Per the germline V gene, CDR1 is MRHNA and CDR2 is SNTAGT. Unmatched junction bases numbered 7, after V lost 2 bases and J lost 7 bases. CDR3: CASSDGLESGTQYF. The CDR3 DNA follows: TGTGCCAGCAGTGACGGACTAGAGTCAGGGACCCAGTACTTC.

In this sample, this clonotype turned up a few times. The chain employs TRBV20-1 and TRBJ2-3, with TRBD2 matching 10 bases. With 3 bases clipped from V and 6 bases from J, the junction kept 9 bases outside the gene matches. CDR1 is DFQATT, CDR2 SNEGSKA, per germline (reference sequence). The CDR3 covers 15 residues. The DNA for the CDR3 is TGCAGTGCTAGCGTAGCGGGAGGTGCCTTGGATACGCAGTATTTT. As protein: CSASVAGGALDTQYF.

This chain uses TRBV7-9 with TRBJ2-3; D gene uncertain. Germline V gene lookup returns CDR1 SEHNR and CDR2 FQNEAQ (reference sequence). Trimming shortened V by 5 bases and J by 0 bases, and 9 bases separated the two germline ends. CDR3 length: 14 amino acids. CDR3 sequence reads: CASSQVASTDTQYF. Here the CDR3 DNA reads TGTGCCAGCAGCCAAGTAGCTAGCACAGATACGCAGTATTTT.

The chain joins TRBV25-1 to TRBJ1-4; a possible D gene is TRBD1 (5 bases). The CDR3 spans 16 residues. V was shortened by 2 bases and J by 4 bases, with 14 bases between the two germline ends. The V gene's germline CDR1 is MGHDK and CDR2 SYGVNS. The CDR3, as DNA: TGTGCCAGCAGTGAAATGATGAGAGGGGATAATGAAAAACTGTTTTTT. Translated: CASSEMMRGDNEKLFF. The variable domain in full, with the rest retrieved from reference TRBV25-1 and TRBJ1-4, is EADIYQTPRYLVIGTGKKITLECSQTMGHDKMYWYQQDPGMELHLIHYSYGVNSTEKGDLSSESTVSRIRTEHFPLTLESARPSHTSQYLCASSEMMRGDNEKLFFGSGTQLSVL.

The chain employs TRBV9 and TRBJ1-2, with TRBD1 matching over 7 bases. Germline CDR1 and CDR2: SGDLS and YYNGEE. The trim removed 7 bases at V and 4 bases at J, leaving 10 bases unmatched. This CDR3 has 14 amino acids. DNA of the CDR3: TGTGCCAGCGACACGCCCGGGACAGTCTATGGCTACACCTTC. This sequence encodes CASDTPGTVYGYTF.

This clonotype was seen a handful of times. The chain combines TRBV10-3 with TRBJ1-2; D gene ambiguous. The CDR3 has 12 amino acids. V gave up 7 bases and J gave up 1 base, with 7 bases separating them. The germline CDR1 and CDR2 sequences are ENHRY and SYGVKD. The CDR3: CAITQDNYGYTF. The CDR3 DNA reads as TGTGCCATCACCCAAGATAACTATGGCTACACCTTC.

The V call is TRBV15, the J call TRBJ1-5, with 8 bases aligning to TRBD1. Germline assignment: CDR1 LNHNV and CDR2 YYDKDF (reference sequence). The junction had 8 bases not matched to a gene; V was cut back by 7 bases and J by 6 bases. The CDR3 spans 14 residues. In nucleotides, the CDR3 is TGTGCCACCACGACAGGGGTATGGGGTCAGCCCCAGCATTTT. Its translation: CATTTGVWGQPQHF.

The chain uses TRBV5-4 and TRBJ2-2; the D is unclear. With 1 base removed from V and 4 bases from J, the gap between germline ends came to 11 bases. Germline-derived CDR1 and CDR2 are SGHNT and YYREEE (reference sequence). The CDR3 runs to 15 residues. For the CDR3, the DNA is TGTGCCAGCAGCTTGCGTACTACCGTCACCGGGGAGCTGTTTTTT. It specifies CASSLRTTVTGELFF.

V gene TRBV20-1 combines with J gene TRBJ1-5, with 7 positions matching TRBD1. V shed 4 bases and J 0 bases; nucleotides not matched to a gene: 9. Germline loops: CDR1 DFQATT, CDR2 SNEGSKA (reference sequence). This CDR3 is built from 16 residues. The CDR3 DNA reads TGCAGTGCTATTCCGTTACAGGGGACTAGCAATCAGCCCCAGCATTTT. It encodes CSAIPLQGTSNQPQHF.

This CDR3 reads CASSLEGTVNYGYTF. In nucleotides, the CDR3 is TGTGCCAGCAGCTTAGAAGGCACCGTTAACTATGGCTACACCTTC. The chain has TRBV7-2 and TRBJ1-2, with unresolved D. Trimming pared 1 base from V and 1 base from J, leaving 10 bases between. Looked up from germline, CDR1 is SGHTA and CDR2 is FQGNSA. The CDR3 consists of 15 residues.

The rearrangement links TRBV9 to TRBJ1-1, with 8 bases aligning to TRBD1. Germline CDR1 is SGDLS and CDR2 is YYNGEE. The CDR3 is 14 amino acids. J lost 5 bases, V lost 3 bases, and 6 bases had no gene match. The CDR3 region is CASSGQGARTEAFF. The DNA for the CDR3 is TGTGCCAGCAGCGGTCAGGGGGCGCGTACTGAAGCTTTCTTT.

The chain employs TRBV7-9 and TRBJ1-1; no clear D. This CDR3 comprises 15 residues. The ends were cut back, 3 bases at V and 1 base at J, with 12 bases in the middle. The germline V gene encodes CDR1 SEHNR and CDR2 FQNEAQ (reference sequence). CDR3 nucleotide sequence: TGTGCCAGCAGCTTCCGGGAGGAGGGGAACACTGAAGCTTTCTTT. Translated, it gives CASSFREEGNTEAFF.

The chain links TRBV7-9 to TRBJ2-6; D is uncertain. The CDR3 totals 15 residues. Trimming pared 5 bases from V and 2 bases from J, leaving 10 bases between. Per germline, CDR1 SEHNR and CDR2 FQNEAQ (reference sequence). DNA of the CDR3: TGTGCCAGCAGCCAATATTTACCTGGGGCCAACGTCCTGACTTTC. Encoded protein: CASSQYLPGANVLTF.

The J gene is TRBJ2-7, the V gene TRBV9; tentative D call: TRBD2 (6 bases). The CDR3 runs 18 residues. Germline-derived CDR1 and CDR2 are SGDLS and YYNGEE. The V end lost 0 bases, the J end lost 3 bases, and 22 bases lay between the germline ends. The CDR3 region has the DNA TGTGCCAGCAGCGTAGCCCCACCGGGACTTGGGGGGATCTACGAGCAGTACTTC. This translates into CASSVAPPGLGGIYEQYF.

This chain links TRBV9 with TRBJ1-5; D is unresolved. V was shortened by 3 bases and J by 3 bases, with 7 bases between the two germline ends. The CDR3 has 13 amino acids. The V gene's germline CDR1 is SGDLS and CDR2 YYNGEE. The CDR3 DNA is TGTGCCAGCAGCGAGGGATACAATCAGCCCCAGCATTTT. Its protein product is CASSEGYNQPQHF. Full variable domain (outside the CDR3, taken from reference TRBV9 and TRBJ1-5): DSGVTQTPKHLITATGQRVTLRCSPRSGDLSVYWYQQSLDQGLQFLIQYYNGEERAKGNILERFSAQQFPDLHSELNLSSLELGDSALYFCASSEGYNQPQHFGDGTRLSIL.

Only one count was recorded for this clonotype. This chain uses TRBV7-9 with TRBJ2-7; D is undetermined. CDR1 is SEHNR, CDR2 FQNEAQ, per germline (reference sequence). Trimming pared 5 bases from V and 5 bases from J, leaving 7 bases between. The CDR3 has 11 residues. The CDR3 loop is CASSPAHEQYF. In DNA, the CDR3 is TGTGCCAGCAGCCCCGCCCACGAGCAGTACTTC.

A word on this clonotype: The junction shows a germline mismatch at one end, possibly a read error. The V and J genes are TRBV9 and TRBJ2-3; TRBD2 might be the D (5 bases). Germline CDR1 SGDLS, CDR2 YYNGEE. The CDR3 extends over 16 amino acids. CDR3 region: CASSESDPSWGGEQYF. In DNA form, the CDR3 reads TGCGCCAGCAGTGAGTCGGACCCTAGCTGGGGTGGTGAGCAGTATTTT.

The chain recombines TRBV29-1 with TRBJ1-1; no definite D call. V was shortened by 3 bases and J by 11 bases, with 16 bases between the two germline ends. In germline, CDR1 is SQVTM, CDR2 ANQGSEA. This CDR3 contains 12 residues. CDR3 residues: CSVDLSARFAFF. The CDR3 region has the DNA TGCAGCGTTGATCTTTCTGCGAGATTTGCTTTCTTT.

This clonotype appeared many times. CDR3 amino acids: CASSVAANSYNEQFF. The CDR3 region has the DNA TGTGCCAGCAGTGTAGCGGCAAACTCCTACAATGAGCAGTTCTTC. The V and J genes are TRBV2 and TRBJ2-1; a possible D gene is TRBD2 (6 bases). Trimming pared 4 bases from V and 0 bases from J, leaving 10 bases between. The CDR3 extends over 15 amino acids. Germline CDR1 and CDR2: SNHLY and FYNNEI.

The chain employs TRBV20-1 and TRBJ2-5, with D possibly TRBD2 on 6 matching bases. From germline, CDR1 is DFQATT and CDR2 SNEGSKA (reference sequence). The length of the CDR3 is 14 residues. V was cut by 6 bases and J by 2 bases, with 16 bases left in between. CDR3: CSAPGGTPQETQYF. The CDR3 DNA reads TGCAGTGCCCCTGGGGGGACGCCTCAAGAGACCCAGTACTTC.